This TCR beta chain was captured by sequencing in a study of CD8+CD57+ T cells in acquired aplastic anemia. Study observations and caveats: Levels of CD8+ Simpson's diversity were not significantly distinct in patients versus controls.

A word on this clonotype: The antigen is not known.

Germline values: CDR1 MNHNS, CDR2 SASEGT. The V end lost 7 bases, the J end lost 5 bases, and 16 bases lay between the germline ends. CDR3 length: 14 residues. Template material for TCR beta VDJ and CDR3 profiling consisted of genomic DNA. TCRdb reprocessed the reads with MiXCR, giving one entry per CDR3 protein. The sample holds about 180,000 distinct CDR3 sequences, approximately 48% seen once. Individuals selected for sequencing had exhibited CD8+CD57+ cell expansion on flow cytometry. The receptor was derived from a human donor with aplastic anemia. The specimen sequenced was sorted CD4+, CD8+, or CD8+CD57+ T cells (not recorded which) from PBMCs. The J gene is TRBJ2-3, the V gene TRBV6-1; tentatively, D is TRBD1 (6 bases). The CDR3 protein is CASKTGTRGDTQYF. CDR3 in DNA: TGTGCCAGCAAAACAGGGACAAGGGGAGATACGCAGTATTTT.